The 9 T cell receptor beta chains listed next were all sequenced from one sample in a study of shared clonotypes between healthy human individuals. Only in-frame clones appear in the TCRdb table, and some are missing; sequencing was by immunoSEQ multiplex PCR. The table has roughly 2 million clones, approximately 95% seen once. Naivety among CD8 cells was defined by CD45RO negativity and positive CCR7 selection, thereby excluding terminally differentiated effector memory CD45RA+ cells. The sequenced material came from naive CD8+ T cells sorted from blood. The receptor set was obtained from a man aged 18 to 30 in good health.

This clone was found a few times. The chain links TRBV21-1 to TRBJ1-1. TRBV21-1 is a pseudogene locus. The CDR3 length is 12 residues. For the CDR3, the DNA is TGTGCCAGCAGCACATTACCCACTGAAGCTTTCTTT. This gives the protein CASSTLPTEAFF.

The V call is TRBV5-5, the J call TRBJ2-7; weak D call: TRBD2 (5 bases). The CDR3 runs to 15 residues. Germline V gene sequence: CDR1 SGHKS, CDR2 YYEKEE (reference sequence). With 0 bases removed from V and 3 bases from J, the gap between germline ends came to 13 bases. CDR3 DNA: TGTGCCAGCAGCTTGGTTAAGACTGGAGGCTACGAGCAGTACTTC. Translation gives CASSLVKTGGYEQYF.

This chain uses TRBV4-2 with TRBJ1-1; a weak D match, TRBD1 (6 bases). With 0 bases removed from V and 11 bases from J, the gap between germline ends came to 13 bases. Per germline, CDR1 LGHNA and CDR2 YNFKEQ. The CDR3 extends over 13 amino acids. The chain's CDR3 is CASSQEDRDNAFF. The CDR3 DNA reads as TGTGCCAGCAGCCAAGAGGATAGGGACAATGCTTTCTTT.

V is TRBV27 and J is TRBJ2-6, with TRBD1 matching 7 bases. The CDR3 spans 17 residues. Trimming removed 6 bases from V and 2 bases from J; junction bases left unmatched: 10. Per germline, CDR1 MNHEY and CDR2 SMNVEV (reference sequence). As DNA, the CDR3 is TGTGCCAGCAGCTTTATTACGGGGACAGCTGGGGCCAACGTCCTGACTTTC. This gives the protein CASSFITGTAGANVLTF.

The rearrangement uses TRBV5-1 and TRBJ1-6; 11 positions match TRBD1. Trimming removed 3 bases from V and 7 bases from J; junction bases left unmatched: 9. The length of the CDR3 is 17 residues. Germline-derived CDR1 and CDR2 are SGHRS and YFSETQ. The CDR3 DNA reads as TGCGCCAGCAGCTCGTATTCGGACAGGGGGCTGAATTCACCCCTCCACTTT. Encoded protein: CASSSYSDRGLNSPLHF.

This chain uses TRBV6-5 with TRBJ2-3; the D gene is possibly TRBD1 (5 bases). Germline V gene sequence: CDR1 MNHEY, CDR2 SVGAGI. The V gene lost 7 bases and the J gene lost 1 base, with 9 bases spanning the gap. The CDR3 extends over 13 amino acids. The CDR3 nucleotides read TGTGCCAGCATACAACAGGGCACAGATACGCAGTATTTT. Its protein product is CASIQQGTDTQYF.

The chain employs TRBV18 and TRBJ2-3; 9 bases match TRBD1. The V and J ends lost 4 bases and 1 base, in that order; junction bases with no gene match: 0. This CDR3 has 14 residues. The germline V gene has CDR1 KGHSH and CDR2 LQKENI. The CDR3 region is CASSRTGGTDTQYF. CDR3 nucleotide sequence: TGTGCCAGCTCACGGACAGGGGGCACAGATACGCAGTATTTT.

The chain joins TRBV11-2 to TRBJ2-5; no clear D. Per germline, CDR1 SGHAT and CDR2 FQNNGV. V lost 0 bases to trimming and J lost 1 base, with 3 bases between them. The CDR3 loop spans 13 amino acids. CDR3 bases: TGTGCCAGCAGCTTAGAGGTCCAAGAGACCCAGTACTTC. Translation: CASSLEVQETQYF.

This chain joins TRBV11-2 and TRBJ2-7, with TRBD2 as a possible D gene (6 bases). CDR1 and CDR2 (germline): SGHAT, FQNNGV. The CDR3 length is 15 residues. Trimming removed 5 bases at V and 7 bases at J, with 21 bases between. The CDR3 DNA reads TGTGCCAGCAGCCCCACCGCGGCCCTGGCGGGGGAGCAGTACTTC. Protein product: CASSPTAALAGEQYF.